The 20 T cell receptor beta chains below all came from one sample that was sequenced in a study of sequential checkpoint blockade in melanoma. Noted treatment: randomized to nivolumab then ipilimumab (arm A) or the reverse (arm B). Some clones are missing from TCRdb's copy, which holds only in-frame ones; the method was immunoSEQ multiplex PCR. The sample consists of about 40,000 clones, roughly 88% of them appearing once. This specimen consisted of CD8+ T cells sorted from blood (inferred from file names), obtained from a patient given nivolumab and ipilimumab in sequence. These receptors were collected from a human donor with melanoma.

J is TRBJ2-2 and V is TRBV28, with a tentative D call TRBD2 (5 bases). Germline V gene sequence: CDR1 MDHEN, CDR2 SYDVKM. The CDR3 loop spans 15 amino acids. V was clipped by 2 bases and J by 2 bases, with 9 bases between them. CDR3 coding DNA: TGTGCCAGCAGTTTAGGACTCCTCAACACCGGGGAGCTGTTTTTT. Its translation is CASSLGLLNTGELFF.

The chain is built from TRBV4-3 and TRBJ2-1; no definite D call. V dropped 0 bases and J dropped 0 bases, with 12 bases sitting between them. Germline V gene data show CDR1 as LGHNA and CDR2 as YSLEER. The CDR3 loop spans 17 amino acids. CDR3 nucleotide sequence: TGCGCCAGCAGCCAAGATGAGGCGCCCAGCTCCTACAATGAGCAGTTCTTC. As protein: CASSQDEAPSSYNEQFF.

This chain joins TRBV19 and TRBJ1-1, with TRBD1 as a possible D gene (6 bases). This CDR3 has 13 amino acids. V gave up 4 bases and J gave up 6 bases, with 12 bases separating them. The germline V gene encodes CDR1 LNHDA and CDR2 SQIVND (reference sequence). The CDR3 is CASSTRTGSEAFF. CDR3 in DNA: TGTGCCAGTAGTACCCGAACAGGGTCTGAAGCTTTCTTT.

This clone was observed once. The rearrangement uses TRBV27 and TRBJ1-1; no clear D. This CDR3 spans 14 amino acids. The germline CDR1 and CDR2 sequences are MNHEY and SMNVEV (reference sequence). V was shortened by 2 bases and J by 2 bases, with 9 bases between the two germline ends. Here the CDR3 reads CASSLPGRNTEAFF. The CDR3 bases are TGTGCCAGCAGTTTACCTGGCAGAAACACTGAAGCTTTCTTT.

This clone was observed once. This chain uses TRBV28 with TRBJ1-1, with D perhaps TRBD1 (5 bases). The CDR3 has 11 residues. Germline V gene data show CDR1 as MDHEN and CDR2 as SYDVKM. Trimming took off 7 bases at V and 11 bases at J, with 14 bases between the two ends. Here the CDR3 reads CASTSTGVAFF. The DNA of the CDR3 is TGTGCCAGCACCTCCACGGGGGTCGCTTTCTTT.

This clone was counted a few times. In nucleotides, the CDR3 is TGTGCCAGCAGCGTCGGGGGAGTCTACGAGCAGTACGTC. Its protein product is CASSVGGVYEQYV. This chain connects TRBV5-6 to TRBJ2-7; TRBD2 is a possible D gene (6 bases). CDR3 length equals 13 residues. Trimming cost V 4 bases and J 3 bases, with 11 bases left between them. Germline CDR1 and CDR2: SGHDT and YYEEEE.

The chain couples TRBV4-3 to TRBJ1-1; 9 bases are a match to TRBD1. CDR3 length equals 17 residues. From germline, CDR1 is LGHNA and CDR2 YSLEER. V dropped 3 bases and J dropped 1; count of bases not matched to a gene: 9. CDR3 in amino acids: CASSHLMTGGANTEAFF. The CDR3 bases are TGCGCCAGCAGCCATCTTATGACAGGGGGTGCGAACACTGAAGCTTTCTTT.

J is TRBJ2-2 and V is TRBV27; the D gene is possibly TRBD2 (7 bases). The V end lost 6 bases, the J end lost 13 bases, and 12 bases lay between the germline ends. The CDR3 contains 11 residues. In germline, CDR1 is MNHEY, CDR2 SMNVEV (reference sequence). The CDR3 sequence: CASSGGRGLFF. The CDR3 DNA follows: TGTGCCAGCAGCGGGGGGCGCGGGCTGTTTTTT.

V gene TRBV6-1 combines with J gene TRBJ1-2, with D possibly matching TRBD1 (5 bases). V was shortened by 2 bases and J by 7 bases, with 11 bases between the two germline ends. The germline CDR1 and CDR2 sequences are MNHNS and SASEGT. CDR3 length equals 13 residues. For the CDR3, the DNA is TGTGCCAGCAGTGAATGGCAGGGTGGTGGCTACACCTTC. This encodes CASSEWQGGGYTF.

About this clone: At one boundary the junction diverges from the germline segment, which might be a read error. The chain recombines TRBV4-3 with TRBJ2-1; weak D call: TRBD2 (6 bases). The CDR3 sequence is 14 residues long. CDR1 LGHNA and CDR2 YSLEER come from the germline V gene. CDR3 protein: CASSPGLLYNEQFF. For the CDR3, the DNA is TGCGCCAGTAGCCCGGGACTCCTTTACAATGAGCAGTTCTTC.

The chain joins TRBV9 to TRBJ2-3; TRBD2 is a possible D gene (7 bases). Trimming stripped 5 bases from V and 5 bases from J, with 12 bases between. Germline CDR1 and CDR2: SGDLS and YYNGEE. The CDR3 is made up of 13 amino acids. In nucleotides, the CDR3 is TGTGCCAGCAGGGGGGGGGCTAAAGATACGCAGTATTTT. It yields the protein CASRGGAKDTQYF.

This clone was picked up one time. The V and J genes are TRBV7-9 and TRBJ2-3; D is ambiguous. This CDR3 is 13 amino acids long. Germline loops: CDR1 SEHNR, CDR2 FQNEAQ (reference sequence). The V gene lost 10 bases and the J gene lost 2 bases, with 13 bases spanning the gap. CDR3 coding DNA: TGTGCCAACGGCGCGGAAAACACAGATACGCAGTATTTT. This sequence encodes CANGAENTDTQYF.

In DNA, the CDR3 is TGTGCCAGCAGCAGACAGGGGCCATACAATGAGCAGTTCTTC. Its protein product is CASSRQGPYNEQFF. The V call is TRBV13, the J call TRBJ2-1; 8 positions agree with TRBD1. The CDR3 spans 14 residues. V was clipped by 5 bases and J by 4 bases; unmatched bases: 4. Germline values: CDR1 PRHDT, CDR2 FYEKMQ (reference sequence).

This clone occurred once. This sequence joins TRBV4-2 and TRBJ1-5; a possible D gene is TRBD1 (5 bases). The CDR3 is 17 amino acids. The V gene lost 0 bases and the J gene lost 9 bases, with 21 bases spanning the gap. Germline V CDR1 and CDR2: LGHNA, YNFKEQ. The CDR3 region is CASSQDDSDTGGMPQHF. DNA of the CDR3: TGTGCCAGCAGCCAAGATGATTCGGACACGGGTGGGATGCCCCAGCATTTT.

J is TRBJ2-1 and V is TRBV19, with D tentatively TRBD1 (5 bases). The CDR3 extends over 13 amino acids. Trimming cost V 8 bases and J 0 bases, with 8 bases left between them. Germline values: CDR1 LNHDA, CDR2 SQIVND (reference sequence). CDR3 in amino acids: CASGHPSYNEQFF. The CDR3 DNA reads TGTGCCAGTGGACACCCCTCCTACAATGAGCAGTTCTTC.

The chain couples TRBV6-1 to TRBJ1-5, with TRBD1 as a possible D gene (6 bases). The CDR3 contains 16 residues. Trimming pared 4 bases from V and 1 base from J, leaving 14 bases between. CDR1 MNHNS and CDR2 SASEGT come from the germline V gene. CDR3 sequence reads: CASSAPSQGSNQPQHF. CDR3 coding DNA: TGTGCCAGCAGTGCCCCATCCCAGGGGAGCAATCAGCCCCAGCATTTT.

This chain connects TRBV7-2 to TRBJ2-1; 11 bases are a match to TRBD2. J was trimmed by 7 bases and V by 10 bases; bases with no gene match: 9. The CDR3 totals 14 residues. CDR1 and CDR2 (germline): SGHTA, FQGNSA. CDR3 in DNA: TGTGCCACCCGGCCTAGCGGGAGGATGAATGAGCAGTTCTTC. Translation gives CATRPSGRMNEQFF.

V usage is TRBV7-6 and J usage is TRBJ1-1; D uncertain. Germline loops: CDR1 SGHVS, CDR2 FNYEAQ. V lost 8 bases and J 10 bases, leaving 17 bases between the germline ends. The CDR3 contains 12 residues. CDR3 sequence reads: CASGGPGPSAFF. Written as DNA, the CDR3 is TGTGCCAGCGGAGGGCCGGGCCCTTCAGCTTTCTTT.

The chain uses TRBV5-5 and TRBJ2-2, with D tentatively TRBD2 (5 bases). The germline V gene encodes CDR1 SGHKS and CDR2 YYEKEE (reference sequence). The V and J ends lost 2 bases and 0 bases respectively, with 17 bases between them. CDR3 length equals 18 residues. CDR3: CASSLAARALTNTGELFF. The CDR3 DNA sequence: TGTGCCAGCAGCTTAGCGGCTAGGGCCTTGACGAACACCGGGGAGCTGTTTTTT.

This clone ranks as medium-sized. The chain uses TRBV19 and TRBJ1-5; D not resolved. V lost 3 bases, J lost 0 bases, and 12 bases lay in between. In germline, CDR1 is LNHDA, CDR2 SQIVND (reference sequence). CDR3 size: 16 residues. The CDR3 bases are TGTGCCAGTAGTATGGCCTTAGCCTTTAGCAATCAGCCCCAGCATTTT. It specifies CASSMALAFSNQPQHF.